Below, 2 T cell receptor beta chains from the same sample are listed, as sequenced in a study of T cells in women clearing cervical HPV infection. Sequenced by immunoSEQ multiplex PCR; TCRdb stores in-frame clones only, minus some. This sample lists 25,000 to 35,000 clones; its ten largest clones have 2.5% to 3.5%. The source material was blood buffy coat. The receptors here all came from a woman between 18 and 70 years old with a cervical HPV16 infection that either progressed to CIN3+ or cleared (not recorded which).

Turning to this clone: The sequence runs out 3 residues before the end of the CDR3; the remainder is reconstructed from the germline J gene. V gene TRBV7-9 combines with J gene TRBJ1-2; D uncertain. CDR3 size: 15 residues. CDR1 is SEHNR, CDR2 FQNEAQ, per germline (reference sequence). CDR3 bases read: TGTGCCAGCAGCTTAGTAAGTCTGGCAGACAATGAC. Its protein product is CASSLVSLADND. The whole CDR3 is CASSLVSLADNDYTF.

Comment on this clone: From the germline J gene comes the end of the CDR3, since the read stops 3 residues before it. The chain is built from TRBV7-8 and TRBJ2-3; TRBD2 matches at 12 bases. Germline CDR1 and CDR2: SGHVS and FQNEAQ. The length of the CDR3 is 18 residues. Trimming cost V 5 bases and J 0 bases; bases outside gene matches: 9. The CDR3 bases that were read are TGTGCCAGCAGCGGACGGACTAGCGGGGTCAGTAGCACAGATACG. Protein: CASSGRTSGVSSTDT. The CDR3 in its entirety is CASSGRTSGVSSTDTQYF.